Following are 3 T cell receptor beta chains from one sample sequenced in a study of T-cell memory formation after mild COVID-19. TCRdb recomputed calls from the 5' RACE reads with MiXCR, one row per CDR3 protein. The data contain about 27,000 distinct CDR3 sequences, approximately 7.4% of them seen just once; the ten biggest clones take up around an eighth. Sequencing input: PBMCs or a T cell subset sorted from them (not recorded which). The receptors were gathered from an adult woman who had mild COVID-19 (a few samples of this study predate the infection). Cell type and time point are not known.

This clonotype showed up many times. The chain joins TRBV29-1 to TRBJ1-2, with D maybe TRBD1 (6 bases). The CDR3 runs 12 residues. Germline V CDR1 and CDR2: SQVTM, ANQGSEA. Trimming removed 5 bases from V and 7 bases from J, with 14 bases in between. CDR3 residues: CSVSGESSGYTF. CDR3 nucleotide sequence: TGCAGCGTTTCAGGGGAATCGAGTGGCTACACCTTC.

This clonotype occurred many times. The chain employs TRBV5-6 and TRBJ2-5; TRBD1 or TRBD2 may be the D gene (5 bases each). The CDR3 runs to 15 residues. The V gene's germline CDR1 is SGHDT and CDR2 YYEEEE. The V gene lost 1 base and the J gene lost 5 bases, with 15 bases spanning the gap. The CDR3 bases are TGTGCCAGCAGCTTGTCGCGTTCTGGGACGGAGACCCAGTACTTC. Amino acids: CASSLSRSGTETQYF.

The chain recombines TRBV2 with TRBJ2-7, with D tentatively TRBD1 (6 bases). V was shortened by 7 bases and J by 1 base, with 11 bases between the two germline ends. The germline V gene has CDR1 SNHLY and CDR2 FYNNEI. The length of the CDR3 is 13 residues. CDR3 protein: CASTYGQSYEQYF. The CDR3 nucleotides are TGTGCCAGCACCTACGGACAGTCCTACGAGCAGTACTTC.